These 9 T cell receptor beta chains originate from one sample sequenced in a study of cytomegalovirus exposure and HLA in healthy donors. PCR used 60 Vbeta primers and 13 Jbeta primers. Repertoires were generated with immunoSEQ multiplex PCR, while TCRdb's copy carries only in-frame clones and drops some. Here the sample spans some 200,000 clones, approximately 85% being singletons. The source material was PBMCs. The receptors were gathered from a woman aged 18-29 years in good health and CMV-seronegative.

The CDR3 DNA reads TGCGCCAGCAGCCCCGACTACACAGATACGCAGTATTTT. Translation gives CASSPDYTDTQYF. The chain joins TRBV4-1 to TRBJ2-3, with D perhaps TRBD2 (5 bases). V was cut by 4 bases and J by 2 bases, with 7 bases left in between. The CDR3 has 13 residues. Germline lookup yields CDR1 MGHRA and CDR2 YSYEKL.

This chain connects TRBV6-6 to TRBJ2-7; 8 bases match TRBD1. CDR1 MNHNY and CDR2 SVGAGI come from the germline V gene (reference sequence). The CDR3 loop spans 14 amino acids. With 4 bases clipped from V and 2 bases from J, the junction kept 4 bases outside the gene matches. CDR3: CASSFGQGPYEQYF. The CDR3 region has the DNA TGTGCCAGCAGTTTCGGACAGGGCCCCTACGAGCAGTACTTC.

The V call is TRBV27, the J call TRBJ1-1; TRBD1 is a possible D gene (5 bases). Trimming shortened V by 8 bases and J by 0 bases, and 13 bases separated the two germline ends. This CDR3 has 14 residues. Germline assignment: CDR1 MNHEY and CDR2 SMNVEV (reference sequence). The CDR3 loop reads CASHVWGVNTEAFF. CDR3 in DNA: TGTGCCAGCCACGTTTGGGGGGTGAACACTGAAGCTTTCTTT.

The chain joins TRBV11-2 to TRBJ1-1, with D unresolved. Between the trimmed V and J ends, which lost 4 bases and 7 bases, there was a span of 19 bases. Germline V gives CDR1 SGHAT, CDR2 FQNNGV. The CDR3 is 15 amino acids. The CDR3 DNA reads as TGTGCCAGCAGCTCCCCAGTTCCGGGCGAGGGTGAAGCTTTCTTT. This translates into CASSSPVPGEGEAFF.

Turning to this clone: Sequence at one end of the junction differs from germline and may be a read error. V is TRBV2 and J is TRBJ2-1; D possibly corresponds to TRBD2 (5 bases). This CDR3 spans 12 amino acids. Germline loops: CDR1 SNHLY, CDR2 FYNNEI. CDR3 amino acids: CASRKEREPGVF. The CDR3 DNA reads TGTGCCAGCAGAAAAGAAAGGGAACCCGGGGTCTTC.

CDR3 amino acids: CAGQTGKGSPLHF. The DNA for the CDR3 is TGTGCCGGACAGACAGGGAAGGGTTCACCCCTCCACTTT. This chain links TRBV2 with TRBJ1-6, with TRBD1 matching 7 bases. The CDR3 has 13 residues. CDR1 and CDR2 (germline): SNHLY, FYNNEI. With 11 bases clipped from V and 9 bases from J, the junction kept 10 bases outside the gene matches.

This rearrangement joins TRBV4-1 to TRBJ1-5, with D possibly matching TRBD1 (5 bases). V dropped 0 bases and J dropped 4 bases, with 10 bases sitting between them. In germline, CDR1 is MGHRA, CDR2 YSYEKL. The CDR3 is made up of 15 amino acids. The CDR3 DNA reads TGCGCCAGCAGCCAAGAAGGGGTGGGAAATCAGCCCCAGCATTTT. As protein: CASSQEGVGNQPQHF.

The V call is TRBV30, the J call TRBJ2-7; D remains ambiguous. The CDR3 contains 14 residues. The germline gives CDR1 GTSNPN, CDR2 SVGIG (reference sequence). V lost 2 bases, J lost 1 base, and 12 bases lay in between. The CDR3 protein is CAWSRLLYSYEQYF. The DNA of the CDR3 is TGTGCCTGGAGTAGACTCTTATATTCCTACGAGCAGTACTTC.

This sequence joins TRBV28 and TRBJ2-5, with D maybe TRBD1 (7 bases). The CDR3 loop spans 16 amino acids. V lost 3 bases and J 4 bases, leaving 18 bases between the germline ends. The germline V gene has CDR1 MDHEN and CDR2 SYDVKM. CDR3 nucleotides: TGTGCCAGCAGTTTCGGGGGAGGACGGGACAGAGAGACCCAGTACTTC. This encodes CASSFGGGRDRETQYF.